The rows below give T cell receptor beta chains drawn from one sample of a study of blood T cell repertoires in COVID-19. The repertoire was sequenced with immunoSEQ multiplex PCR; TCRdb's copy has only in-frame clones and lacks some. The sample shows tens of thousands of clones, roughly nine tenths of them seen only once. The sequenced sample consisted of peripheral blood. The receptors stem from a man aged 55 to 70 with COVID-19, enrolled during active disease. CDR3s include the opening cysteine and the closing phenylalanine or tryptophan. The order of the fields is V gene, J gene, clone size, D gene, CDR3 DNA, CDR3 protein. A D gene is named only where the DNA matches it firmly. Some rows mark clone size as missing; the rest say once, few, many or name a class of expanded clone.

v_call: TRBV6-5; j_call: TRBJ1-2; clone_size: .; d_call: TRBD1; cdr3_nt: TGTGCCAGCAGTACTCGGACAGGGGCAAATGGCTACACCTTC; cdr3_aa: CASSTRTGANGYTF
v_call: TRBV5-4; j_call: TRBJ2-2; clone_size: .; d_call: .; cdr3_nt: TGTGCCAGCAGCTTCCGGGAATCCGGGGAGCTGTTTTTT; cdr3_aa: CASSFRESGELFF
v_call: TRBV12-5; j_call: TRBJ2-5; clone_size: .; d_call: .; cdr3_nt: TGTGCTAGTGGTTTTGCAGGTCAGGGATTCTCAGAGACCCAGTACTTC; cdr3_aa: CASGFAGQGFSETQYF
v_call: TRBV30; j_call: TRBJ2-1; clone_size: .; d_call: TRBD2; cdr3_nt: TGTGCCTGGAAAAGCGGGGACTACAATGAGCAGTTCTTC; cdr3_aa: CAWKSGDYNEQFF
v_call: TRBV10-3; j_call: TRBJ2-7; clone_size: .; d_call: TRBD2; cdr3_nt: TGTGCCATCAGTGGGCTAGCGGGAGACGAGCAGTACTTC; cdr3_aa: CAISGLAGDEQYF
v_call: TRBV7-9; j_call: TRBJ2-1; clone_size: once; d_call: .; cdr3_nt: TGTGCCAGCAGCTTCGCGGGAACGCCGAATGAGCAGTTCTTC; cdr3_aa: CASSFAGTPNEQFF
v_call: TRBV6-5; j_call: TRBJ1-2; clone_size: .; d_call: .; cdr3_nt: TGTGCCAGCAGCCGTACTGAGAACTATGGCTACACCTTC; cdr3_aa: CASSRTENYGYTF
v_call: TRBV7-8; j_call: TRBJ2-7; clone_size: few; d_call: TRBD1; cdr3_nt: TGTGCCAGCAGCCGAGGGACAGAGAAATACGAGCAGTACTTC; cdr3_aa: CASSRGTEKYEQYF
v_call: TRBV3-1/TRBV3-2; j_call: TRBJ1-3; clone_size: .; d_call: TRBD1; cdr3_nt: TGTGCCAGCAGCCCTTGGACAGGGAGCTCTGGAAACACCATATATTTT; cdr3_aa: CASSPWTGSSGNTIYF
v_call: TRBV9; j_call: TRBJ2-1; clone_size: .; d_call: .; cdr3_nt: TGTGCCAGCAGTCCAGGGTACAATGAGCAGTTCTTC; cdr3_aa: CASSPGYNEQFF
v_call: TRBV11-2; j_call: TRBJ1-1; clone_size: once; d_call: .; cdr3_nt: TGTGCCAGCAGCTTACAGGGGAACACTGAAGCTTTCTTT; cdr3_aa: CASSLQGNTEAFF
v_call: TRBV6-4; j_call: TRBJ1-2; clone_size: .; d_call: .; cdr3_nt: TGTGCCAGCAGTGACTTAGAGGCCTCGACCTATGGCTACACCTTC; cdr3_aa: CASSDLEASTYGYTF
v_call: TRBV7-3; j_call: TRBJ2-2; clone_size: .; d_call: .; cdr3_nt: TGTGCCAGCAGCCTCTCCGGCAGGGGCGGGGAGCTGTTTTTT; cdr3_aa: CASSLSGRGGELFF
v_call: TRBV28; j_call: TRBJ1-1; clone_size: .; d_call: TRBD1; cdr3_nt: TGTGCCAGCAGTCCCCCCCGGACAGGATGGAACACTGAAGCTTTCTTT; cdr3_aa: CASSPPRTGWNTEAFF
v_call: TRBV19; j_call: TRBJ2-1; clone_size: .; d_call: TRBD1; cdr3_nt: TGTGCCAGTAGTCTCTCCTGGACAGGGGGGGGATACAATGAGCAGTTCTTC; cdr3_aa: CASSLSWTGGGYNEQFF
v_call: TRBV18; j_call: TRBJ1-5; clone_size: .; d_call: TRBD1; cdr3_nt: TGTGCCAGCTCACCACCGACAGGGGGTGGCAATCAGCCCCAGCATTTT; cdr3_aa: CASSPPTGGGNQPQHF
v_call: TRBV11-3; j_call: TRBJ1-1; clone_size: .; d_call: .; cdr3_nt: TGTGCCAGCAGCTCCGGACAGCTTCCCACTGAAGCTTTCTTT; cdr3_aa: CASSSGQLPTEAFF
v_call: TRBV28; j_call: TRBJ1-2; clone_size: .; d_call: .; cdr3_nt: TGTGCCAGCAGATCCCCCGGGACACTGGTCGGGGATGGCTACACCTTC; cdr3_aa: CASRSPGTLVGDGYTF
v_call: TRBV2; j_call: TRBJ2-7; clone_size: few; d_call: TRBD2; cdr3_nt: TGTGCCAGCAGTGCCAGACTAGCGGGAGGGTCCGAGCAGTACTTC; cdr3_aa: CASSARLAGGSEQYF
v_call: TRBV19; j_call: TRBJ1-6; clone_size: few; d_call: TRBD1; cdr3_nt: TGTGCCAGTAATACTATGACGGACAGGGGTCGGTCACCCCTCCACTTT; cdr3_aa: CASNTMTDRGRSPLHF
v_call: TRBV19; j_call: TRBJ2-3; clone_size: .; d_call: TRBD1; cdr3_nt: TGTGCCAGTGGTAACAGGGGGCTCCCAGATACGCAGTATTTT; cdr3_aa: CASGNRGLPDTQYF
v_call: TRBV10-3; j_call: TRBJ2-3; clone_size: .; d_call: TRBD1; cdr3_nt: TGTGCCATCAAGGCGAGGACAGGGGTTAGAGACCACACAGATACGCAGTATTTT; cdr3_aa: CAIKARTGVRDHTDTQYF
v_call: TRBV7-2; j_call: TRBJ1-2; clone_size: .; d_call: .; cdr3_nt: TGTGCCAGCAGCTCGGGACTCTCGACACAATATGGCTACACCTTC; cdr3_aa: CASSSGLSTQYGYTF
v_call: TRBV3-1/TRBV3-2; j_call: TRBJ2-1; clone_size: .; d_call: TRBD2; cdr3_nt: TGTGCCAGCACCCAGGGCTGGGGGAGGCGGGAGGATTCCTACAATGAGCAGTTCTTC; cdr3_aa: CASTQGWGRREDSYNEQFF
v_call: TRBV19; j_call: TRBJ1-1; clone_size: .; d_call: .; cdr3_nt: TGTGCCAGTACCCCCGCGGCCCAGGGAGGGACTGAAGCTTTCTTT; cdr3_aa: CASTPAAQGGTEAFF
v_call: TRBV5-1; j_call: TRBJ1-4; clone_size: .; d_call: TRBD1; cdr3_nt: TGCGCCAGCAGCCTATGGGACAGCCACCCTGCAACTAATGAAAAACTGTTTTTT; cdr3_aa: CASSLWDSHPATNEKLFF
v_call: TRBV4-1; j_call: TRBJ2-7; clone_size: .; d_call: .; cdr3_nt: TGCGCCAGCAGCCAAGAGGGTCTAGCGCTATTCTACGAGCAGTACTTC; cdr3_aa: CASSQEGLALFYEQYF
v_call: TRBV2; j_call: TRBJ2-3; clone_size: .; d_call: .; cdr3_nt: TGTGCCAGCCAGCGGTTTGGAAACACAGATACGCAGTATTTT; cdr3_aa: CASQRFGNTDTQYF
v_call: TRBV18; j_call: TRBJ1-2; clone_size: .; d_call: TRBD1; cdr3_nt: TGTGCCAGCTCACCCCTCGGACATGGACAGGGGGTCGGATCTAACTATGGCTACACCTTC; cdr3_aa: CASSPLGHGQGVGSNYGYTF
v_call: TRBV3-1/TRBV3-2; j_call: TRBJ2-1; clone_size: .; d_call: .; cdr3_nt: TGTGCCAGCAGCCAAGCCAGTTACAATGAGCAGTTCTTC; cdr3_aa: CASSQASYNEQFF
v_call: TRBV12-5; j_call: TRBJ2-3; clone_size: few; d_call: .; cdr3_nt: TGTGCTAGTGGCTACCGAAGTTTCACAGATACGCAGTATTTT; cdr3_aa: CASGYRSFTDTQYF
v_call: TRBV27; j_call: TRBJ1-6; clone_size: .; d_call: .; cdr3_nt: TGTGCCAGCAGTCCGAGGGTGCCGGCTTCAGTGGATTCACCCCTCCACTTT; cdr3_aa: CASSPRVPASVDSPLHF
v_call: TRBV7-9; j_call: TRBJ1-2; clone_size: .; d_call: .; cdr3_nt: TGTGCCAGCAGCTTGACAGCCCCGATCTATGGCTACACCTTC; cdr3_aa: CASSLTAPIYGYTF
v_call: TRBV6-5; j_call: TRBJ1-5; clone_size: .; d_call: TRBD1; cdr3_nt: TGTGCCAGCAGCCGTGGGACAGGGCATCAGCCCCAGCATTTT; cdr3_aa: CASSRGTGHQPQHF
v_call: TRBV5-5; j_call: TRBJ2-2; clone_size: .; d_call: TRBD1; cdr3_nt: TGTGCCAGCAGCCCCGGGACAGGGAGCACCGGGGAGCTGTTTTTT; cdr3_aa: CASSPGTGSTGELFF
v_call: TRBV25-1; j_call: TRBJ2-7; clone_size: .; d_call: TRBD1; cdr3_nt: TGTGCCAGCAGTGAGGACAGGGGTTCCTACGAGCAGTACTTC; cdr3_aa: CASSEDRGSYEQYF
v_call: TRBV6-5; j_call: TRBJ1-3; clone_size: once; d_call: TRBD1; cdr3_nt: TGTGCCAGCAGTTACTCAGGGCACAGGGGTGGAAACACCATATATTTT; cdr3_aa: CASSYSGHRGGNTIYF
v_call: TRBV24-1; j_call: TRBJ2-1; clone_size: .; d_call: .; cdr3_nt: TGTGCCACCAGTGAAACCGGAGGGGACAATGAGCAGTTCTTC; cdr3_aa: CATSETGGDNEQFF
v_call: TRBV19; j_call: TRBJ2-5; clone_size: .; d_call: TRBD1; cdr3_nt: TGTGCCAGTAGTCCCGAGGGACAGGGCTTTGAGACCCAGTACTTC; cdr3_aa: CASSPEGQGFETQYF
v_call: TRBV11-3; j_call: TRBJ1-6; clone_size: .; d_call: TRBD1; cdr3_nt: TGTGCCAGCAGCTTCGACAGGGCCATATTAAGGAATTCACCCCTCCACTTT; cdr3_aa: CASSFDRAILRNSPLHF
v_call: TRBV7-9; j_call: TRBJ1-4; clone_size: .; d_call: TRBD1; cdr3_nt: TGTGCTCTCAAGGGGGCAAGGCATGAAAAACTGTTTTTT; cdr3_aa: CALKGARHEKLFF
v_call: TRBV7-7; j_call: TRBJ2-5; clone_size: .; d_call: TRBD1; cdr3_nt: TGTGCTAGCAGCTTAGCGTTCGGGACAGAGGGAGAGACCCAGTACTTC; cdr3_aa: CASSLAFGTEGETQYF
v_call: TRBV4-2; j_call: TRBJ1-2; clone_size: .; d_call: .; cdr3_nt: TGTGCCAGCAGCCAACTCCTTAGGGGTGACGGTTCGTATGGCTACACCTTC; cdr3_aa: CASSQLLRGDGSYGYTF
v_call: TRBV9; j_call: TRBJ1-1; clone_size: .; d_call: .; cdr3_nt: TGTGCCAGCAGCCCCCAGGGGCTGAACACTGAAGCTTTCTTT; cdr3_aa: CASSPQGLNTEAFF
v_call: TRBV18; j_call: TRBJ2-7; clone_size: .; d_call: TRBD1; cdr3_nt: TGTGCCAGCTCACCACCGTTAGGGGGCGGCTACGAGCAGTACTTC; cdr3_aa: CASSPPLGGGYEQYF
v_call: TRBV9; j_call: TRBJ2-3; clone_size: .; d_call: TRBD1; cdr3_nt: TGTGCCAGCAGCGCTCACAGGGGCGAATTGGGCACAGATACGCAGTATTTT; cdr3_aa: CASSAHRGELGTDTQYF
v_call: TRBV7-7; j_call: TRBJ1-3; clone_size: .; d_call: .; cdr3_nt: TGTGCTAGCAGCCGCGGGACCGACTCTGGAAACACCATATATTTT; cdr3_aa: CASSRGTDSGNTIYF